Here is one T cell receptor (beta chain) with its context. Its antigen is not identified. This sample was included in a study of T cell repertoires in cytomegalovirus infection. Whole-study results and caveats: CMV-specific TCR beta clonotypes restricted by HLA-C dominated the ex vivo response.

TCRdb re-derived calls from the reads in MiXCR, one entry per CDR3 protein. The sample has fewer than 200,000 distinct CDR3 sequences; approximately 15% are singletons. Trimming shortened V by 1 base and J by 3 bases, and 10 bases separated the two germline ends. Germline V gene lookup returns CDR1 LNHDA and CDR2 SQIVND (reference sequence). CDR3 length: 14 amino acids. The chain has TRBV19 and TRBJ2-7; D is unclear. Specimen: PBMCs. The clonotype was recovered from a human donor in good health (CMV status not recorded). Some clones in this sample may be carry-over from other donors' samples. The CDR3 loop reads CASSIVLGFYEQYF. For the CDR3, the DNA is TGTGCCAGTAGTATAGTTTTGGGGTTCTACGAGCAGTACTTC.